This T cell receptor beta chain was retrieved from a study of beta chain features in type 1 diabetes. Overall study findings and caveats: TCRB CDR3s were moderately but significantly shorter in Type 1 diabetes patients in all four CD4+ subsets.

This clone was observed a few times. The antigen is undetermined. The whole isolated RNA underwent reverse transcription, so sequencing captured expressed TCRB transcripts. Libraries were prepared by immunoSEQ multiplex PCR; TCRdb keeps only in-frame clonotypes and omits some of them. The sample gives about 230,000 clones, 16% of which show up once; roughly 0.08% is in the top ten. Germline V gene lookup returns CDR1 MDHEN and CDR2 SYDVKM. The CDR3 runs to 14 residues. V shed 6 bases, J shed 7 bases, and the junction held 3 bases outside the gene matches. The origin of this receptor is a man under 40 with type 1 diabetes. The specimen was naive CD4+ T cells from blood. The chain employs TRBV28 and TRBJ2-1; 13 bases align to TRBD2. The CDR3 is CASSRLAGGNEQFF. CDR3 DNA: TGTGCCAGCAGCCGACTAGCGGGAGGTAATGAGCAGTTCTTC.